The text below deals with one TCR beta chain. A linear amplification protocol produced the TCR libraries from around 500 ng of total RNA. TCRdb processed the reads anew with MiXCR; each CDR3 protein has one entry. Of about 180,000 distinct CDR3 sequences listed, under 85% were seen once; the top ten hold roughly 2.3%. Losses at the gene ends were 5 bases for V and 4 bases for J; bases not matched to a gene: 5. The CDR3 contains 14 residues. Germline CDR1 is ENHRY and CDR2 is SYGVKD. This sample was taken from a study of healthy donors' naive CD4 and CD8 T cells. At the level of the study: TCR alpha primers covered all functional IMGT alpha gene variants.

The specimen was naive CD4+ and CD8+ T cells sorted from blood, pooled from several donors. This receptor was obtained from a pool of human donors in good health; the sample pools cells from several healthy donors. This chain links TRBV10-3 with TRBJ2-5; 9 bases fit TRBD2. In DNA form, the CDR3 reads TGTGCCATCAGTTCCGGGACTAGCATAGAGACCCAGTACTTC. It codes for CAISSGTSIETQYF.